This T cell receptor beta chain is drawn from a study of T-cell memory formation after mild COVID-19. In the study overall: Among the donors, TCR clusters were largely specific to each donor. Overall study results and limits: Day 15 to 85 contractors were CD4/CD8 balanced; later expanders leaned CD4+.

Remarks on this clonotype: Its target is not known.

Constant-segment primers served in 5'RACE that generated TCR alpha and TCR beta cDNA libraries bearing sample barcodes and UMIs. MiXCR was run by TCRdb on the 5' RACE reads, yielding one entry per CDR3 protein. The sample yields under 300,000 distinct CDR3 sequences, roughly 17% seen once. V lost 5 bases, J lost 0 bases, and 4 bases stayed unmatched. The CDR3 covers 15 residues. Germline V gene data show CDR1 as SGHTA and CDR2 as FQGNSA. The chain carries TRBV7-2 and TRBJ2-1; 7 bases agree with TRBD1. The clonotype was recovered from a man in his late teens or twenties who had mild COVID-19 (a few samples of this study predate the infection). Cell type and time point are not known. Sequences were obtained from PBMCs or a T cell subset sorted from them (not recorded which). CDR3 DNA sequence: TGTGCCAGCAGCGTACAGGGGACCTCCTACAATGAGCAGTTCTTC. It codes for CASSVQGTSYNEQFF.